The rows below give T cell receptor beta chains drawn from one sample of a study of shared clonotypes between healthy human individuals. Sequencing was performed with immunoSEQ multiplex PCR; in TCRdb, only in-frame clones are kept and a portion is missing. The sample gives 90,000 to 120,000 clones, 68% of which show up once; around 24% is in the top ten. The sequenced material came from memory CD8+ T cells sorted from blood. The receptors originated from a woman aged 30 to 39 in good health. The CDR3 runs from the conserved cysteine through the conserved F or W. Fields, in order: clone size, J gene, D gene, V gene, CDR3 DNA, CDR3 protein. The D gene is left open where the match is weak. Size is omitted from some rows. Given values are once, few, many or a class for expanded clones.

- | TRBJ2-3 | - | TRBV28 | TGTGCCAGCAGTTCGCCAGGCTTCGCGGGGGATACGCAGTATTTT | CASSSPGFAGDTQYF
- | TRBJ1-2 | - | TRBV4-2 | TGTGCCAGCAGCCAGACAGACGGAGGCTACACCTTC | CASSQTDGGYTF
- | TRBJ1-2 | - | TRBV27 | TGTGCCAGCAGTTTCACAGGAACTGGTTATGGCTACACCTTC | CASSFTGTGYGYTF
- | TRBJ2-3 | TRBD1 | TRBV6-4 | TGTGCCAGCAGCCAAGGGACAGGGGACGTAGATACGCAGTATTTT | CASSQGTGDVDTQYF
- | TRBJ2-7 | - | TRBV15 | TGTGCCACCAGCAGAGATCTGGACACCCCCTACGAGCAGTACTTC | CATSRDLDTPYEQYF
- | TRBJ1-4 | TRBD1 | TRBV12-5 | TGTGCTAGTGGTTTCCCTCCATTTTCGACAGGGCAAGATGAAAAACTGTTTTTT | CASGFPPFSTGQDEKLFF
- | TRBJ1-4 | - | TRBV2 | TGTGCCAGCACGAGCAGGGCCGGTAATGAAAAACTGTTTTTT | CASTSRAGNEKLFF
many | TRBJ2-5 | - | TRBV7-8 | TGTGCCAGCAGCCGTCGACTGAGTGCGGAGCAGTACTTC | CASSRRLSAEQYF
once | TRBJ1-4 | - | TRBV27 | TGTGCCAGCAGTTTAATCGCCTCCGAAAAACTGTTTTTT | CASSLIASEKLFF
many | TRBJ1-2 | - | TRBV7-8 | TGTGCCAGCAGCTTATACCCAGGGCCGAGCTATGGCTACACCTTC | CASSLYPGPSYGYTF
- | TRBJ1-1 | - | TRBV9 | TGTGCCAGCAGCGTAGCCTGGGCGACTGAAGCTTTCTTT | CASSVAWATEAFF
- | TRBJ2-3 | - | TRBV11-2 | TGTGCCAGCAGCTTAGGGGTTATGGTAGCGGAGCGCCGAGATACGCAGTATTTT | CASSLGVMVAERRDTQYF
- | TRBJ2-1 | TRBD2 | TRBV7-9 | TGTGCCAGCAGCTTACCGTCTAGCGGGGGGCGTGAGCAGTTCTTC | CASSLPSSGGREQFF
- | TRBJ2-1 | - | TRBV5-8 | TGTGCCAGCAGCTTCGGACTGATTTACAATGAGCAGTTCTTC | CASSFGLIYNEQFF
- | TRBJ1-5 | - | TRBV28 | TGTGCCAGCAGTTTAAGATGGGGTATGAGGCACGTTCAGCCCCAGCATTTT | CASSLRWGMRHVQPQHF
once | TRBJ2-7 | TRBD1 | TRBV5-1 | TGCGCCAGCAGCTTGGCCGGGACAGGGTACGAGCAGTACTTC | CASSLAGTGYEQYF
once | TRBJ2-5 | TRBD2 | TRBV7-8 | TGTGCCAGCAGCTTAGAGCGACTAAGCGGACTAGCGGGCCTACAAGAGACCCAGTACTTC | CASSLERLSGLAGLQETQYF
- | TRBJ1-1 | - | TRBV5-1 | TGCGCCAGCAGCTTGAGGCAGGCGGTGAACACTGAAGCTTTCTTT | CASSLRQAVNTEAFF
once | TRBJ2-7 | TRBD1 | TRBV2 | TGTGCCAGCTACCAAAGGACAGGGCACATCTACGAGCAGTACTTC | CASYQRTGHIYEQYF
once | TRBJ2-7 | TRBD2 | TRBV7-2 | TGTGCCAGCAGTCTTCCACTAGCGGGGTTTGTTTACGAGCAGTACTTC | CASSLPLAGFVYEQYF
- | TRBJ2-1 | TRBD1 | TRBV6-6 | TGTGCCAGCATTGGGGACAGGGTGAATGAGCAGTTCTTC | CASIGDRVNEQFF
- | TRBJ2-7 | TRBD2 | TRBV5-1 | TGCGCCAGCCGGGGGTCTAGCGGGAGTGGGGACTCCTACGAGCAGTACTTC | CASRGSSGSGDSYEQYF
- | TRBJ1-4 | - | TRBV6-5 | TGTGCCAGCAGGAGTGCAACTAATGAAAAACTGTTTTTT | CASRSATNEKLFF
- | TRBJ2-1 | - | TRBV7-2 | TGTGCCAGCAGCATAATCTACAATGAGCAGTTCTTC | CASSIIYNEQFF
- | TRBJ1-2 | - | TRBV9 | TGTGCCAGCAGCGTCGGGGCGGGGGATGGCTACACCTTC | CASSVGAGDGYTF
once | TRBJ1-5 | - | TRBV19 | TGTGCCAGTAGTATGAGCGGCGAGCAGCCCCAGCATTTT | CASSMSGEQPQHF
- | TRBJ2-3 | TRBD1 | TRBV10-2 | TGCGCCAGCAGTGATGGGACAGGGGAAGATACGCAGTATTTT | CASSDGTGEDTQYF
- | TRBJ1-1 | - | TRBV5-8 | TGTGCCAGCAGCTGGTCAGAACGTGGCACTGAAGCTTTCTTT | CASSWSERGTEAFF
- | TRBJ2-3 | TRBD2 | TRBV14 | TGTGCCAGCAGCCAAGATTTACTAGCGGGAGGAACTGACACAGATACGCAGTATTTT | CASSQDLLAGGTDTDTQYF
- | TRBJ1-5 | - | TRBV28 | TGTGCCAGCAGTTGGGCCAGCGGTAATCAGCCCCAGCATTTT | CASSWASGNQPQHF
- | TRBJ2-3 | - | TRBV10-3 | TGTGCCATCAGTGAGATTAGTGGGAAGTGGAGCACAGATACGCAGTATTTT | CAISEISGKWSTDTQYF
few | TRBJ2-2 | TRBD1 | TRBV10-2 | TGCGCCAGCAGCGGGGACAGGTGGGCCGGGGAGCTGTTTTTT | CASSGDRWAGELFF
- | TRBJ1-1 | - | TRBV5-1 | TGCGCCAGCAGCCGGGGGGGGTCCCCTTCTTCAAACACTGAAGCTTTCTTT | CASSRGGSPSSNTEAFF
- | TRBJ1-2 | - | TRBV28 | TGTGCCAGCAGCCAGCCACAGAATTATGGCTACACCTTC | CASSQPQNYGYTF
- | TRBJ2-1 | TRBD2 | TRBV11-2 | TGTGCCAGCAGCTTAGTAGGGGATGCGGGGGAGTCCTACAATGAGCAGTTCTTC | CASSLVGDAGESYNEQFF
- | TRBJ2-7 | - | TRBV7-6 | TGTGCCAGCAGCTTAGGGGATAAGCAGTACTTC | CASSLGDKQYF
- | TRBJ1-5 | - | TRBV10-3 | TGTGCCATCAGTGAGTGGTTAGGGGGCAATCAGCCCCAGCATTTT | CAISEWLGGNQPQHF
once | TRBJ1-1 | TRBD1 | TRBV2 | TGTGCCAGGGGACAGGGGGTAACTGAAGCTTTCTTT | CARGQGVTEAFF
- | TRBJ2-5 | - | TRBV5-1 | TGCGCCAGCAGCCAGGGGTGGCGAGAGACCCAGTACTTC | CASSQGWRETQYF
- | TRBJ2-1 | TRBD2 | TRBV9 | TGTGCCAGCAGCGTAGGCGGGAGTAGCGATGAGCAGTTCTTC | CASSVGGSSDEQFF
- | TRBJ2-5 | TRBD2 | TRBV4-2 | TGTGCCAGCAGCCAGGGGCGGGGGTCGAAGACCCAGTACTTC | CASSQGRGSKTQYF